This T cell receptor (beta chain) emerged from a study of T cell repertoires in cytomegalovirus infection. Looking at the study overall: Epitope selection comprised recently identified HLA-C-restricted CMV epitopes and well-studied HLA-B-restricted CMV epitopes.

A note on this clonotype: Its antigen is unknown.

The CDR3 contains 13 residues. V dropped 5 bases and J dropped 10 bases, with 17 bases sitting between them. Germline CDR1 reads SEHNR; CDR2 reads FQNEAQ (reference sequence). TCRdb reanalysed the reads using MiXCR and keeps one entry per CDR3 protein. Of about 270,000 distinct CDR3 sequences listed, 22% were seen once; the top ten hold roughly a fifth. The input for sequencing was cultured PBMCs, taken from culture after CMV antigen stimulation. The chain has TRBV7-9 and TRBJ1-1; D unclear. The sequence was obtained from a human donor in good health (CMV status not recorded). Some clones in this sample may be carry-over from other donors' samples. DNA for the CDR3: TGTGCCAGCAGCCCTGACCAAGGCTTAAGAGCTTTCTTT. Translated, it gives CASSPDQGLRAFF.